A selection of T cell receptor beta chains follows, all from one sample in a study of T cell responses to AZD1222 COVID-19 vaccine. Profiling relied on immunoSEQ multiplex PCR, and the TCRdb table lists in-frame clones only, not all of them. The repertoire holds 200,000 or so clones, with about 94% as singletons. The starting material was peripheral blood, obtained on day 0 of AZD1222 vaccination. The receptors stem from an adult in good health. CDR3s include the opening cysteine and the closing phenylalanine or tryptophan. The D gene is left open where the match is weak. Clone size appears in some rows only: once, few, many, or a class for an expanded clone.

>TRBJ1-2|TRBV12-3/TRBV12-4|.|TRBD1
CASTLDRDYGYTF
TGTGCCAGCACCCTAGACAGGGACTATGGCTACACCTTC
>TRBJ1-2|TRBV9|.|.
CASSPRGEDDYGYTF
TGTGCCAGCAGCCCCCGTGGGGAGGATGACTATGGCTACACCTTC
>TRBJ2-2|TRBV5-1|.|.
CASSFGGVGTGELFF
TGCGCCAGCAGCTTTGGAGGGGTCGGCACCGGGGAGCTGTTTTTT
>TRBJ1-5|TRBV3-1/TRBV3-2|.|.
CASSPWTPPQHF
TGTGCCAGCAGCCCTTGGACTCCACCCCAGCATTTT
>TRBJ2-7|TRBV12-3/TRBV12-4|.|TRBD1
CASSLGQGVEQYF
TGTGCCAGCAGTTTAGGACAGGGGGTCGAGCAGTACTTC
>TRBJ2-5|TRBV27|.|.
CASSFLASRETQYF
TGTGCCAGCAGTTTTTTAGCCTCCCGGGAGACCCAGTACTTC
>TRBJ1-6|TRBV6-1|.|.
CASSEVSGGYSPLHF
TGTGCCAGCAGTGAAGTCTCAGGAGGATATTCACCCCTCCACTTT
>TRBJ2-7|TRBV28|.|.
CASRLLTGLGANEQYF
TGTGCCAGCCGCCTATTAACCGGCTTGGGGGCGAACGAGCAGTACTTC
>TRBJ1-2|TRBV28|.|.
CASSPRGGPTTYGYTF
TGTGCCAGCAGTCCCCGAGGAGGTCCTACAACCTATGGCTACACCTTC
>TRBJ2-5|TRBV24-1|.|.
CATSDAGQGKETQYF
TGTGCCACCAGTGATGCAGGGCAGGGGAAAGAGACCCAGTACTTC
>TRBJ2-1|TRBV15|.|TRBD2
CATSTIGLAVPSSSYNEQFF
TGTGCCACCAGCACTATCGGACTAGCGGTTCCCTCGAGCTCCTACAATGAGCAGTTCTTC
>TRBJ2-1|TRBV11-3|.|TRBD2
CASSDRLASSYNEQFF
TGTGCCAGCAGCGACAGACTAGCGTCATCGTACAATGAGCAGTTCTTC
>TRBJ2-3|TRBV5-1|.|TRBD1
CASSLAGQGTDTQYF
TGCGCCAGCAGCTTGGCGGGACAGGGCACAGATACGCAGTATTTT
>TRBJ1-2|TRBV28|.|TRBD1
CASSLTGTALYGYTF
TGTGCCAGCAGTTTGACCGGGACAGCCCTCTATGGCTACACCTTC
>TRBJ1-4|TRBV28|few|TRBD1
CASSSGQGSNYEKLFF
TGTGCCAGCAGCTCTGGACAGGGGAGTAATTATGAAAAACTGTTTTTT
>TRBJ1-2|TRBV7-9|.|TRBD1
CASSLATGKGYTF
TGTGCCAGCAGCTTAGCGACAGGGAAAGGCTACACCTTC
>TRBJ2-3|TRBV7-8|.|TRBD1
CASSSRTGSRRTDTQYF
TGTGCCAGCAGCTCTCGGACAGGGAGTAGGCGCACAGATACGCAGTATTTT
>TRBJ2-1|TRBV4-1|.|TRBD1
CASSQTGTGDSSYNEQFF
TGCGCCAGCAGCCAAACAGGGACAGGGGACAGCTCCTACAATGAGCAGTTCTTC
>TRBJ1-1|TRBV4-2|.|.
CASSQIQIGPRRMNTEAFF
TGTGCCAGCAGCCAAATCCAAATAGGGCCTCGGAGGATGAACACTGAAGCTTTCTTT
>TRBJ1-1|TRBV28|.|.
CASSAIRVTEAFF
TGTGCCAGCAGTGCCATTAGGGTCACTGAAGCTTTCTTT
>TRBJ1-1|TRBV10-3|.|TRBD1
CAISVQGGSTEAFF
TGTGCCATCAGTGTTCAGGGGGGATCCACTGAAGCTTTCTTT
>TRBJ1-1|TRBV27|.|.
CASNPRLGTEAFF
TGTGCCAGCAACCCCCGACTGGGAACTGAAGCTTTCTTT
>TRBJ2-1|TRBV24-1|.|TRBD1
CATEEQGAYNEQFF
TGTGCCACCGAGGAACAGGGGGCCTACAATGAGCAGTTCTTC
>TRBJ2-2|TRBV11-3|.|.
CASSSGPTGELFF
TGTGCCAGCAGCTCAGGACCCACCGGGGAGCTGTTTTTT
>TRBJ1-1|TRBV15|.|TRBD1
CATSRDRGNTEAFF
TGTGCCACCAGCAGGGACAGGGGGAACACTGAAGCTTTCTTT
>TRBJ2-5|TRBV9|.|.
CASSVGRVETQYF
TGTGCCAGCAGCGTAGGACGAGTAGAGACCCAGTACTTC
>TRBJ2-7|TRBV7-3|.|.
CASSQAPGTIYEQYF
TGTGCCAGCAGCCAAGCCCCGGGAACAATCTACGAGCAGTACTTC
>TRBJ2-5|TRBV5-6|.|TRBD2
CASSFKVAGSPTQYF
TGTGCCAGCAGCTTTAAAGTAGCGGGGTCGCCCACCCAGTACTTC
>TRBJ1-3|TRBV7-8|.|.
CASSSRTVHSGNTIYF
TGTGCCAGCAGCTCCCGGACAGTTCACTCTGGAAACACCATATATTTT